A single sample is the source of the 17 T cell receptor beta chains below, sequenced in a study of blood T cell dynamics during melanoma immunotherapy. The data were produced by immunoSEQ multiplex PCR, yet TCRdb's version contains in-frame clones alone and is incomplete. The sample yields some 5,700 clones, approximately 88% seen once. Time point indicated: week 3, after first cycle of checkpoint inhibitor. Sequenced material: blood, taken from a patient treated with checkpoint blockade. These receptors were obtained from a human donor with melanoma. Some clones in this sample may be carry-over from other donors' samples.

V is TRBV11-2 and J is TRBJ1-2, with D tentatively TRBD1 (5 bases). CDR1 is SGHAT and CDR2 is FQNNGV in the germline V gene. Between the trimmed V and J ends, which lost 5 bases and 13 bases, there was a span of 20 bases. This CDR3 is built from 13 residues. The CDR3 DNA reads TGTGCCAGCAGCCACCCCGGGGAGGCGGGGGGCACCTTC. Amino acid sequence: CASSHPGEAGGTF.

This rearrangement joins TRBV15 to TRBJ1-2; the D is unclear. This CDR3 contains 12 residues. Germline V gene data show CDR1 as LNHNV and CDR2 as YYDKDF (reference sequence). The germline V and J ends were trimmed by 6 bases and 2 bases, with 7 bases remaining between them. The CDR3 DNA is TGTGCCACCAGTTCTGGAAACTATGGCTACACCTTC. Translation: CATSSGNYGYTF. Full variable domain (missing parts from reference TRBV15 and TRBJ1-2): DAMVIQNPRYQVTQFGKPVTLSCSQTLNHNVMYWYQQKSSQAPKLLFHYYDKDFNNEADTPDNFQSRRPNTSFCFLDIRSPGLGDTAMYLCATSSGNYGYTFGSGTRLTVV.

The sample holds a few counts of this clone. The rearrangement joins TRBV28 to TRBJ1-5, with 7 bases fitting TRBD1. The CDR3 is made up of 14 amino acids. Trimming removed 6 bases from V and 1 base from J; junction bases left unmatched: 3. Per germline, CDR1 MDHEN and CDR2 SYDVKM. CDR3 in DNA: TGTGCCAGCAGACAACAGGGGAGCAATCAGCCCCAGCATTTT. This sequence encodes CASRQQGSNQPQHF.

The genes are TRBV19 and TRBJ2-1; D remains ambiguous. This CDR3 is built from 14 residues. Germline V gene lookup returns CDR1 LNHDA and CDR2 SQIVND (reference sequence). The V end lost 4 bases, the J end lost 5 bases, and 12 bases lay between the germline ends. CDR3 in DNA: TGTGCCAGTAGTACAACCTATGCGGACAATGAGCAGTTCTTC. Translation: CASSTTYADNEQFF.

The CDR3 DNA is TGTGCCAGCAGAAAGGGGGGAGAGACCCAGTACTTC. It specifies CASRKGGETQYF. The gene calls are TRBV28 and TRBJ2-5; D tentatively fits TRBD1 or TRBD2 (6 bases each). Looked up from germline, CDR1 is MDHEN and CDR2 is SYDVKM. V lost 6 bases and J 4 bases, leaving 9 bases between the germline ends. The CDR3 has 12 residues.

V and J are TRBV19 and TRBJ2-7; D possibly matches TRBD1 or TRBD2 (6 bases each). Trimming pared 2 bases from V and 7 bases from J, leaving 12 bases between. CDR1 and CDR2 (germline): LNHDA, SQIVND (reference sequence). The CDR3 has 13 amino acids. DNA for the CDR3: TGTGCCAGTAGTATATTGGGGGGCCGGGAGCAGTACTTC. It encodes CASSILGGREQYF.

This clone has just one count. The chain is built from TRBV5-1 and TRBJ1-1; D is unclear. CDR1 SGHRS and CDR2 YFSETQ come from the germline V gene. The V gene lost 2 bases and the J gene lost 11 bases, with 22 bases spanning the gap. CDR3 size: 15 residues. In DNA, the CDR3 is TGCGCCAGCAGCTTCGCCAGCGAGTTACAGAAGGAGGCTTTCTTT. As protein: CASSFASELQKEAFF.

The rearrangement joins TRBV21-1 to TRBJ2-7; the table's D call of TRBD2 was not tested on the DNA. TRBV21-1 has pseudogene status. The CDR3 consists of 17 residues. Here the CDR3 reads CASSKTLAGSMPYEQYF. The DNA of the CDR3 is TGTGCCAGCAGCAAAACGCTAGCGGGATCAATGCCCTACGAGCAGTACTTC.

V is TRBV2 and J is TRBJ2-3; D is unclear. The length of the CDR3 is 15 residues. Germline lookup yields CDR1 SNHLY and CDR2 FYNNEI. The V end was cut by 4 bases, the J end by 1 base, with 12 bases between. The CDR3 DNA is TGTGCCAGCAGTGTGGGCAGCGTGGGCACAGATACGCAGTATTTT. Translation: CASSVGSVGTDTQYF.

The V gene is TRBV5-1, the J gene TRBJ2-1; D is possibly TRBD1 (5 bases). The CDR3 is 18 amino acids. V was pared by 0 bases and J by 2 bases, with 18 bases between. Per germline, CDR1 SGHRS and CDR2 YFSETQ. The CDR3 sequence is CASSLARFQTGTYNEQFF. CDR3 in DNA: TGCGCCAGCAGCTTGGCCCGCTTCCAAACAGGTACCTACAATGAGCAGTTCTTC.

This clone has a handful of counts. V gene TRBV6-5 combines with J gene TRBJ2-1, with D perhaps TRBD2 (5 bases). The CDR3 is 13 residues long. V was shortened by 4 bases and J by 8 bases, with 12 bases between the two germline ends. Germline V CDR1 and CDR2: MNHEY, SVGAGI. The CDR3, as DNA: TGTGCCAGCAGTTGGCAGTGGGGAGATGAGCAGTTCTTC. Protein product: CASSWQWGDEQFF.

CDR3 amino acids: CASSLGLAGVGDTQYF. The CDR3 DNA reads as TGTGCCAGCAGTTTAGGGCTAGCGGGAGTCGGAGATACGCAGTATTTT. V usage is TRBV28 and J usage is TRBJ2-3; 10 nucleotides match TRBD2. The CDR3 runs to 16 residues. Germline V gene lookup returns CDR1 MDHEN and CDR2 SYDVKM. After removal of 2 bases from V and 5 bases from J, the junction contained 7 bases not matched to a gene. Complete variable domain (other parts from reference TRBV28 and TRBJ2-3): DVKVTQSSRYLVKRTGEKVFLECVQDMDHENMFWYRQDPGLGLRLIYFSYDVKMKEKGDIPEGYSVSREKKERFSLILESASTNQTSMYLCASSLGLAGVGDTQYFGPGTRLTVL.

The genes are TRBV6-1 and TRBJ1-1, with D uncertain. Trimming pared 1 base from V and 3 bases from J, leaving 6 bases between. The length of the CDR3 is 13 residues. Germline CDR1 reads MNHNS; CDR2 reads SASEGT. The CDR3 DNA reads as TGTGCCAGCAGTGAAGAGGACTACACTGAAGCTTTCTTT. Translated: CASSEEDYTEAFF.

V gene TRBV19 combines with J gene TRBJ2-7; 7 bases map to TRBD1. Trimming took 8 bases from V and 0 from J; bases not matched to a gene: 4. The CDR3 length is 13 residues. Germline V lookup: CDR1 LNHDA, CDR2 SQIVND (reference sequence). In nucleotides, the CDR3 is TGTGCCAGTCGGGACAGCCCCTCCTACGAGCAGTACTTC. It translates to CASRDSPSYEQYF. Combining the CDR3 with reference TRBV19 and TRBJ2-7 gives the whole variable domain DGGITQSPKYLFRKEGQNVTLSCEQNLNHDAMYWYRQDPGQGLRLIYYSQIVNDFQKGDIAEGYSVSREKKESFPLTVTSAQKNPTAFYLCASRDSPSYEQYFGPGTRLTVT.

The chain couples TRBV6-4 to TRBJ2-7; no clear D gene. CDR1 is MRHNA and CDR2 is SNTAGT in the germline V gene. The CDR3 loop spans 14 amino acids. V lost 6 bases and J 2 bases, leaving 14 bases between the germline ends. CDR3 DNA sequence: TGTGCCAGCAGCAAGGAGTCTGGGACCTACGAGCAGTACTTC. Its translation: CASSKESGTYEQYF.

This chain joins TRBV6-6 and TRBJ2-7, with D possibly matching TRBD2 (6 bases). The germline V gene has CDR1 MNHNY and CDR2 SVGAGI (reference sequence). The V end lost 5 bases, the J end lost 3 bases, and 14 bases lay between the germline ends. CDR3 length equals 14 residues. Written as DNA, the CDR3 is TGTGCCAGCAGTCGGACTCGGAGGGGCTACGAGCAGTACTTC. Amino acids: CASSRTRRGYEQYF.

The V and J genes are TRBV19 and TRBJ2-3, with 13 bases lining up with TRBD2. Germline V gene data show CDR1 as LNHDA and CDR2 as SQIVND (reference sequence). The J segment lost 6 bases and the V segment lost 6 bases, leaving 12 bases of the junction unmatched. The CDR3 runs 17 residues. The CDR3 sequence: CASSIPRLAGGVDTQYF. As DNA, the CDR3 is TGTGCCAGTAGCATCCCCCGACTAGCGGGGGGAGTGGATACGCAGTATTTT. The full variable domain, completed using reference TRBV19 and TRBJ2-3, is DGGITQSPKYLFRKEGQNVTLSCEQNLNHDAMYWYRQDPGQGLRLIYYSQIVNDFQKGDIAEGYSVSREKKESFPLTVTSAQKNPTAFYLCASSIPRLAGGVDTQYFGPGTRLTVL.